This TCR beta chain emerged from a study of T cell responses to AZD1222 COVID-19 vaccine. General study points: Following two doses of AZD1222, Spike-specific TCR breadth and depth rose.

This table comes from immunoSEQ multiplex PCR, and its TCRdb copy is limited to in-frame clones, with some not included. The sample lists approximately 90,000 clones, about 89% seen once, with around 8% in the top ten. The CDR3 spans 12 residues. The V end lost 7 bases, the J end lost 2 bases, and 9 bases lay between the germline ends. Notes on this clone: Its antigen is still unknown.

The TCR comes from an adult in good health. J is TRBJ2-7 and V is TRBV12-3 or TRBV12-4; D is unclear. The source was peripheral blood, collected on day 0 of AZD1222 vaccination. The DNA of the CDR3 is TGTGCCAGCAAACAGAGCGCCTACGAGCAGTACTTC. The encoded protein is CASKQSAYEQYF.